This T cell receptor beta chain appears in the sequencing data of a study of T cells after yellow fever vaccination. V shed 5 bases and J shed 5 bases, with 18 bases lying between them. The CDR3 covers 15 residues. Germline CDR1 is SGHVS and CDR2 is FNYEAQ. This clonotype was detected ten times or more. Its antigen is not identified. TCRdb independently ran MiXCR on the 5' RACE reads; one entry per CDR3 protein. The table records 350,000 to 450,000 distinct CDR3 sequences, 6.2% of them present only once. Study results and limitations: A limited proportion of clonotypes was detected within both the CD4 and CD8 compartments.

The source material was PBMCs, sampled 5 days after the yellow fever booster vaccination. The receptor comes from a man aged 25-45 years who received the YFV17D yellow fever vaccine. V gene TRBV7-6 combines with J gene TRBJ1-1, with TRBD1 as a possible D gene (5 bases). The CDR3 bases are TGTGCCAGCAGCAACGGACAAGCCTGGGGGACTGAAGCTTTCTTT. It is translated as CASSNGQAWGTEAFF.